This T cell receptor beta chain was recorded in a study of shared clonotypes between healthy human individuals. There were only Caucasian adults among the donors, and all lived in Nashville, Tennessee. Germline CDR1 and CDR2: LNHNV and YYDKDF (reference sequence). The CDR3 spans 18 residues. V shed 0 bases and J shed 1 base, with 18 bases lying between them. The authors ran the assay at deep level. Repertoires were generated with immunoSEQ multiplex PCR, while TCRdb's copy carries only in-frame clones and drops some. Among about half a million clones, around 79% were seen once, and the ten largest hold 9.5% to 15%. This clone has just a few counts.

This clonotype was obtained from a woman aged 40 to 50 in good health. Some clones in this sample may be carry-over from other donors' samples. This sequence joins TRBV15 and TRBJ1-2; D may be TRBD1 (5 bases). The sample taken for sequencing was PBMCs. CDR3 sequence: CATSRDLTLGTDNYGYTF. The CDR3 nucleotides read TGTGCCACCAGCAGAGATCTGACTCTTGGGACCGATAACTATGGCTACACCTTC.